The T cell receptor (beta chain) described here comes from a study of early T cells in non-severe SARS-CoV-2 infection (dated by TCRdb to the early 2020s). Looking at the study overall: TCR sequencing used bulk RNA from unsorted whole blood, so alpha and beta chains could not be paired. Paper-wide results and their limitations: VDJdb matching was skewed toward anti-spike CD8 responses and likely underestimated virus-specific expansions, missing private and CD4 specificities.

This was a case-control study nested in a cohort of healthcare workers in London, UK, who had nasopharyngeal swab PCR tests and blood samples taken every week. Between 23 and 31 March 2020, the week of the UK lockdown, healthcare workers were enrolled and then followed up weekly for as long as 16 weeks. The CDR3 has 18 amino acids, counting the end cysteine and phenylalanine. The kept DNA is CDR3 alone, 54 bases in frame from the first base. CDR1 and CDR2, per the germline V gene (reference sequence), are DFQATT and SNEGSKA. V lost 2 bases and J lost 6 bases, and the count of bases not matched to a germline gene is 17. Note on this clonotype: The specificity of this receptor is unknown. Nothing much larger sits one base from this clone, and base qualities are not available.

Library method: 5' RACE. TCRdb names NextSeq 500 as the instrument used. Unique molecular identifiers were attached to individual cDNA molecules in the TCR library protocol so that sequencing error and PCR bias could be corrected. Both TCR alpha and beta chains were sequenced, and tight co-correlation was observed between alpha and beta sequence abundances in each sample. From the authors' description of their analysis: V gene, J gene and CDR3 annotation of TCR sequences was performed with Decombinator V4. TCRs were defined as expanded if a significant change between any two time points was detected under a Poisson model with p below 0.0001. TCR abundances were normalised to the total number of TCRs sequenced in each sample and reported as counts per million. MAIT TCRs were defined by TRAV1-2 paired with TRAJ12, TRAJ20 or TRAJ33, and iNKT TCRs by TRAV10 paired with TRAJ18. VDJdb, accessed on 1 November 2021, was searched for TCRs annotated for CMV, EBV and SARS-CoV-2, and TCRs annotated for more than one antigen were excluded. TCRdb reran the public reads through fastp at Q25 and MiXCR, keeping productive beta chains. Rows matching on CDR3 protein sequence are summarized as one entry with the most common DNA and genes. It is TCRdb's table, rather than the study itself, that gives the V and J calls and clone size. The sample table lists fewer than 75,000 distinct CDR3 sequences, less than 20% of them with a count of one. The biggest ten clones account for 8.9% of the sample.

The source was whole blood, collected at baseline. The TCR was taken from an adult who was a healthcare worker with PCR-confirmed SARS-CoV-2 infection or an uninfected control (not recorded which). Recombination joined TRBV20-1 with TRBJ2-3, with TRBD2 matching 10 junction bases. In nucleotide form, the sequence is TGCAGTGCTAGAACTAGGACTTTGTCTAGCGGGAGACGGGATACGCAGTATTTT. This sequence encodes CSARTRTLSSGRRDTQYF.